Following are 8 T cell receptor beta chains from one sample sequenced in a study of cytomegalovirus exposure and HLA in healthy donors. Primers included in the PCR were 60 Vbeta and 13 Jbeta primers. Here immunoSEQ multiplex PCR was the method, and the copy in TCRdb shows in-frame clones only, minus some. This sample's clone table lists 120,000 or so clones. The sequenced sample was PBMCs. Every receptor here comes from a man between 18 and 35 years old in good health and CMV-seronegative.

The genes are TRBV4-1 and TRBJ2-7, with D possibly TRBD1 on 6 matching bases. The germline gives CDR1 MGHRA, CDR2 YSYEKL. Trimming took off 0 bases at V and 5 bases at J, with 26 bases between the two ends. This CDR3 has 19 residues. The DNA of the CDR3 is TGCGCCAGCAGCCAAGATAATTTAGACAGGACCCTTCGAAAAAACGAGCAGTACTTC. Translation: CASSQDNLDRTLRKNEQYF.

J is TRBJ1-5 and V is TRBV5-7, with D possibly matching TRBD1 (5 bases). TRBV5-7 is known as an ORF, though its function is uncertain. This CDR3 is built from 15 residues. V lost 3 bases and J lost 4, with 14 bases in between. For the CDR3, the DNA is TGTGCCAGCAGCTGCCGCTCAGGGCCAAATCAGCCCCAGCATTTT. It translates to CASSCRSGPNQPQHF.

The DNA for the CDR3 is TGTGCCAGCAGCCCCGAGGGGGCCGGGACTAACTATGGCTACACCTTC. It translates to CASSPEGAGTNYGYTF. This chain joins TRBV13 and TRBJ1-2; 7 bases fit TRBD1. J gave up 0 bases and V 5 bases, and 9 bases lay outside the gene matches. The germline V gene has CDR1 PRHDT and CDR2 FYEKMQ (reference sequence). The CDR3 has 16 amino acids. The full variable domain, rest sourced from reference TRBV13 and TRBJ1-2, is AAGVIQSPRHLIKEKRETATLKCYPIPRHDTVYWYQQGPGQDPQFLISFYEKMQSDKGSIPDRFSAQQFSDYHSELNMSSLELGDSALYFCASSPEGAGTNYGYTFGSGTRLTVV.

The chain combines TRBV5-1 with TRBJ2-2; TRBD2 agrees at 14 bases. With 2 bases clipped from V and 7 bases from J, the junction kept 4 bases outside the gene matches. The CDR3 has 16 residues. Germline CDR1 and CDR2: SGHRS and YFSETQ. The CDR3 here is CASSFGTSGSSGELFF. The CDR3 coding sequence is TGCGCCAGCAGCTTTGGGACTAGCGGGAGCAGCGGGGAGCTGTTTTTT.

V and J are TRBV19 and TRBJ1-2; unclear D gene. CDR3 length equals 14 residues. Trimming pared 5 bases from V and 0 bases from J, leaving 10 bases between. CDR1 and CDR2 (germline): LNHDA, SQIVND (reference sequence). For the CDR3, the DNA is TGTGCCAGTAGTTTCTTAGTTTCTAACTATGGCTACACCTTC. Protein product: CASSFLVSNYGYTF.

This chain joins TRBV9 and TRBJ1-2; a possible D gene is TRBD1 (5 bases). Looked up from germline, CDR1 is SGDLS and CDR2 is YYNGEE. Trimming removed 0 bases at V and 0 bases at J, with 6 bases between. There are 14 residues in the CDR3. CDR3 sequence: CASSVGGANYGYTF. The CDR3 DNA is TGTGCCAGCAGCGTAGGGGGGGCTAACTATGGCTACACCTTC.

The J gene is TRBJ2-5, the V gene TRBV5-1; 13 bases fit TRBD2. The V gene's germline CDR1 is SGHRS and CDR2 YFSETQ. J lost 3 bases, V lost 3 bases, and 5 bases had no gene match. CDR3 size: 16 residues. The CDR3 nucleotides are TGCGCCAGCAGCTCGGGACTAGCGGGACCTAAAGAGACCCAGTACTTC. It yields the protein CASSSGLAGPKETQYF.

The chain links TRBV11-2 to TRBJ1-2, with D hard to call. This CDR3 spans 13 amino acids. CDR1 and CDR2 (germline): SGHAT, FQNNGV. The V and J ends lost 3 bases and 3 bases respectively, with 8 bases between them. The chain's CDR3 is CASSLADYYGYTF. DNA for the CDR3: TGTGCCAGCAGCTTGGCGGATTACTATGGCTACACCTTC.